The T cell receptor beta chain under discussion was sequenced for a study of blood T cell repertoires in COVID-19. For the study at large: Spain, Italy and the United States supplied samples that represented acute and convalescent COVID-19. In each case, the material was cDNA or gDNA derived from T cells, B-cell-depleted T cells, or PBMCs.

Per the original data handling: Amplifying reference gene primers gave estimates of nucleated cell counts. Sequencing used immunoSEQ multiplex PCR; TCRdb keeps in-frame clones, though not all of them. Clone size and the V and J calls come from that table; the DNA yielded D and trimming. The table shows roughly 100,000 clones, with approximately 85% occurring only once. V lost 6 bases and J lost 7, with 15 bases in between. This CDR3 is 13 amino acids long. Germline V gives CDR1 LGHDT, CDR2 YNNKEL (reference sequence). This chain uses TRBV3-1 (or the pseudogene TRBV3-2) with TRBJ1-1; tentative D call: TRBD1 (5 bases). Sequencing input: peripheral blood. The sequence was collected from a human donor in a cohort sampled during active COVID-19. DNA of the CDR3: TGTGCCAGCAGGACTTTTCCCGACAGTGAAGCTTTCTTT. Residues: CASRTFPDSEAFF.